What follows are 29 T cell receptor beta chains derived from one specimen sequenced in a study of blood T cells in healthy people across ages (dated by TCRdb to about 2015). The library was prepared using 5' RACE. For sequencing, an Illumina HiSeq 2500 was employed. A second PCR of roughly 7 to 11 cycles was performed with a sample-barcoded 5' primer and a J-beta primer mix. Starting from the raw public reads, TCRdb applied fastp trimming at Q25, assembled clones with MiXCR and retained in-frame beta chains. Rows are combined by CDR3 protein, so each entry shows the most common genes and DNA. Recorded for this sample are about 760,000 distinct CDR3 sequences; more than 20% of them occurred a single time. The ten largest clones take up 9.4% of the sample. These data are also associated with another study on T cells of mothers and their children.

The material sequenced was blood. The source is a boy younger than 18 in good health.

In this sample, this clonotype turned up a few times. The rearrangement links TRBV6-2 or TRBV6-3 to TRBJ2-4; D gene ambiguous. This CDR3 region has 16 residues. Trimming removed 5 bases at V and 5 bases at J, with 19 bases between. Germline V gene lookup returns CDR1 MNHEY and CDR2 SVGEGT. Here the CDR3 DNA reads TGTGCCAGCAGTCAAGGGCGAGCTATAACCGAAAACATTCAGTACTTC. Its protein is CASSQGRAITENIQYF.

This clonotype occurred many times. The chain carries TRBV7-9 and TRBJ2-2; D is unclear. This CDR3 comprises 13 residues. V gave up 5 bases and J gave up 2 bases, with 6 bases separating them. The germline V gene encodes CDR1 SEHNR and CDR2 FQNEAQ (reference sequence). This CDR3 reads CASSDPNTGELFF. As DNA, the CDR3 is TGTGCCAGCAGCGATCCTAACACCGGGGAGCTGTTTTTT.

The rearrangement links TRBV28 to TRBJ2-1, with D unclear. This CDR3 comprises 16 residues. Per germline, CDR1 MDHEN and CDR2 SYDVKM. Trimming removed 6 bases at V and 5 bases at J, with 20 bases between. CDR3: CASRSLKRKNNNEQFF. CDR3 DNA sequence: TGTGCCAGCAGAAGCCTAAAACGAAAAAACAACAATGAGCAGTTCTTC.

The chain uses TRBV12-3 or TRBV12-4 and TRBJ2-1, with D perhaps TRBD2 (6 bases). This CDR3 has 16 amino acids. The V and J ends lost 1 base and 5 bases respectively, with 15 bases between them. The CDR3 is CASSLGAGRGDNEQFF. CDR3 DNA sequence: TGTGCCAGCAGTTTAGGCGCGGGAAGAGGCGACAATGAGCAGTTCTTC.

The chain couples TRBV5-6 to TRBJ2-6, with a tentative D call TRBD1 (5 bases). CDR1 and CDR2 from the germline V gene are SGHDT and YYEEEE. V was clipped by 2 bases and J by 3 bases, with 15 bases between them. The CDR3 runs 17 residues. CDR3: CASSLSGLGFGANVLTF. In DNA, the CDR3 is TGTGCCAGCAGCTTATCAGGGTTAGGCTTTGGGGCCAACGTCCTGACTTTC.

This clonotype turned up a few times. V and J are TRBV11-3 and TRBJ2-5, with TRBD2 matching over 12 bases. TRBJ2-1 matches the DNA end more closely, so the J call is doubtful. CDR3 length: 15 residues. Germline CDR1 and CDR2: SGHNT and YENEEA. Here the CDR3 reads CASSTRTSGKNEQFF. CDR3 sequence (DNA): TGTGCCAGCAGCACCCGGACTAGCGGGAAGAATGAGCAGTTCTTC.

CDR3 in amino acids: CSVAPRNYYEQYF. CDR3 bases: TGCAGCGTTGCCCCCAGGAACTACTACGAGCAGTACTTC. The rearrangement uses TRBV29-1 and TRBJ2-7; unclear D gene. Trimming pared 4 bases from V and 3 bases from J, leaving 13 bases between. This CDR3 is built from 13 residues. Germline CDR1 SQVTM, CDR2 ANQGSEA.

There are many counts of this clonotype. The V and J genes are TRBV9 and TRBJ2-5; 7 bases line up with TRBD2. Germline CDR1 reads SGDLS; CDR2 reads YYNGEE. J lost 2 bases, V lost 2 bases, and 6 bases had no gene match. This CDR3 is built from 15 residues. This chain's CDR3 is CASSVAAGRQETQYF. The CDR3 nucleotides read TGTGCCAGCAGCGTCGCAGCGGGGAGACAAGAGACCCAGTACTTC.

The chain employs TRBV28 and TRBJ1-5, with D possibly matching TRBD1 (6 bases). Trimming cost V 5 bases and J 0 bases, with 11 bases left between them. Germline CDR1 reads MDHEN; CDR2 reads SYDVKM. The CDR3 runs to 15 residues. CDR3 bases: TGTGCCAGCAGTCCAGGGGAGGATAGCAATCAGCCCCAGCATTTT. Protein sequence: CASSPGEDSNQPQHF.

CDR3 in DNA: TGTGCCAGCAGCACGACTAGCGGGATATTTTACGAGCAGTACTTC. This sequence encodes CASSTTSGIFYEQYF. This chain links TRBV7-3 with TRBJ2-1; 11 positions agree with TRBD2. The J call is doubtful: the DNA matches TRBJ2-7 better. CDR1 and CDR2 from the germline V gene are SGHTA and FQGTGA. The CDR3 contains 15 residues.

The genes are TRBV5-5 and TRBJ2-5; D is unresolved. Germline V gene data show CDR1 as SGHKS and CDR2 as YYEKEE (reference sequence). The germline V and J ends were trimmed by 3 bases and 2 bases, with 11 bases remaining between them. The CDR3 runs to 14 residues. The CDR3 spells CASSYPYAQETQYF. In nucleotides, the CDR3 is TGTGCCAGCAGCTACCCCTATGCACAAGAGACCCAGTACTTC.

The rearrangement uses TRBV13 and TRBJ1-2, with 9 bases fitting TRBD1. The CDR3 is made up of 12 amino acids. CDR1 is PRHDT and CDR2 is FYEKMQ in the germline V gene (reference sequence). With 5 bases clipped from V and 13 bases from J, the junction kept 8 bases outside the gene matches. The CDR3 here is CASSQDRGPCTF. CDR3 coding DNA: TGTGCCAGCAGCCAGGACAGGGGCCCCTGCACCTTC. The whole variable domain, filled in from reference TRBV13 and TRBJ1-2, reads AAGVIQSPRHLIKEKRETATLKCYPIPRHDTVYWYQQGPGQDPQFLISFYEKMQSDKGSIPDRFSAQQFSDYHSELNMSSLELGDSALYFCASSQDRGPCTFGSGTRLTVV.

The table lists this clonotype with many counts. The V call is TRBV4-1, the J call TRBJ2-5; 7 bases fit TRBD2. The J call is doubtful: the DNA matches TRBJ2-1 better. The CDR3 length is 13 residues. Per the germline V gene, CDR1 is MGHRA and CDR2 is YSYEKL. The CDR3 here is CASSRGGDNEQFF. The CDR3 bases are TGCGCCAGCAGCCGGGGGGGTGACAATGAGCAGTTCTTC.

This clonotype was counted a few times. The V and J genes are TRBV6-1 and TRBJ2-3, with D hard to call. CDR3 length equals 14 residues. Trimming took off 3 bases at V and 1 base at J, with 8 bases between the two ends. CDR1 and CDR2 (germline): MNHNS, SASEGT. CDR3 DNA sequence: TGTGCCAGCAGTGAGTTTCTGGGCACAGATACGCAGTATTTT. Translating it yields CASSEFLGTDTQYF.

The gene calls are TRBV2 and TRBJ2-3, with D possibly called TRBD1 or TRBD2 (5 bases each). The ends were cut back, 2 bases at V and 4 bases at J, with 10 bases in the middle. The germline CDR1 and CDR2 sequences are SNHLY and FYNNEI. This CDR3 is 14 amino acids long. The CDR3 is CASSELGRSDTQYF. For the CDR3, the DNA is TGTGCCAGCAGTGAACTGGGACGTTCAGATACGCAGTATTTT.

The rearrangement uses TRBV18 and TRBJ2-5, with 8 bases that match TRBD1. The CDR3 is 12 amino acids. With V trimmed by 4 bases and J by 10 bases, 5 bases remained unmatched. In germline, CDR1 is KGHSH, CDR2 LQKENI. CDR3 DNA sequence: TGTGCCAGCTCACTAGAGGGGACAGGCCAGTACTTC. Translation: CASSLEGTGQYF.

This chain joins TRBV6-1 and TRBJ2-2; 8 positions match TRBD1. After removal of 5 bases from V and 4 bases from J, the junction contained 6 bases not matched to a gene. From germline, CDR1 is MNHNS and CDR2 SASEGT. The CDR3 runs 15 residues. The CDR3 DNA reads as TGTGCCAGCAGTATAACTGGACAGGGCACCGGGGAGCTGTTTTTT. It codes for CASSITGQGTGELFF.

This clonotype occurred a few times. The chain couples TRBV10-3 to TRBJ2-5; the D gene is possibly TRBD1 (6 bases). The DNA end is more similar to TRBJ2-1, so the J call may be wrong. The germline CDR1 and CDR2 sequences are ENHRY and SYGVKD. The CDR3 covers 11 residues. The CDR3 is CAVQGINEQFF. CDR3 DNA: TGTGCCGTACAGGGTATAAATGAGCAGTTCTTC.

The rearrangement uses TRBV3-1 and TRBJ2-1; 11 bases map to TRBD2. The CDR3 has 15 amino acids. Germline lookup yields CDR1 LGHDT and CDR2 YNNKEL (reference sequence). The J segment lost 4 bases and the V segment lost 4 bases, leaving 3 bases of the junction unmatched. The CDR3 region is CASSRSGRGYNEQFF. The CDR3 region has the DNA TGTGCCAGCAGCCGTAGCGGGAGGGGTTACAATGAGCAGTTCTTC.

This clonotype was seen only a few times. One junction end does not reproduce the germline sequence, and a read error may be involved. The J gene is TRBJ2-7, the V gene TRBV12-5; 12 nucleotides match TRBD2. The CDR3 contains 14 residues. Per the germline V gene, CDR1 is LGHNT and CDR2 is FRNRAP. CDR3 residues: CASGLAGGAYGQYF. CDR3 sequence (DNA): TGTGCTAGTGGGCTAGCGGGGGGGGCCTACGGGCAGTACTTC. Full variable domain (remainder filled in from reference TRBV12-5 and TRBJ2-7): DARVTQTPRHKVTEMGQEVTMRCQPILGHNTVFWYRQTMMQGLELLAYFRNRAPLDDSGMPKDRFSAEMPDATLATLKIQPSEPRDSAVYFCASGLAGGAYGQYFGPGTRLTVT.

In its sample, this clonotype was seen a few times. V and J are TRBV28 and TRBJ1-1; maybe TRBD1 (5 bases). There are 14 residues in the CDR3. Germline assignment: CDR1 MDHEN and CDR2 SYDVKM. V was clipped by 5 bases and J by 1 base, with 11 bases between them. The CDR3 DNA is TGTGCCAGCAGTCCCCCGACAGAGAACACTGAAGCTTTCTTT. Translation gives CASSPPTENTEAFF.

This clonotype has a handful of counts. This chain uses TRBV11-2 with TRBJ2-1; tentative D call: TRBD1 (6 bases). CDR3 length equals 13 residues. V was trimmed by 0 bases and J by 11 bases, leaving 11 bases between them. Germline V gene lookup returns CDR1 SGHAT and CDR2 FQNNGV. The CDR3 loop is CASSLERQAKQFF. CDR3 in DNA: TGTGCCAGCAGCTTAGAGCGACAGGCGAAGCAGTTCTTC.

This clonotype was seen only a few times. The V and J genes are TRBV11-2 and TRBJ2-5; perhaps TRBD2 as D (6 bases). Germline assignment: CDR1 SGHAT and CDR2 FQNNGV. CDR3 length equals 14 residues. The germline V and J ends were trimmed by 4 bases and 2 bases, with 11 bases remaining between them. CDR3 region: CASSSWGDQETQYF. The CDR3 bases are TGTGCCAGCAGCTCTTGGGGGGATCAAGAGACCCAGTACTTC.

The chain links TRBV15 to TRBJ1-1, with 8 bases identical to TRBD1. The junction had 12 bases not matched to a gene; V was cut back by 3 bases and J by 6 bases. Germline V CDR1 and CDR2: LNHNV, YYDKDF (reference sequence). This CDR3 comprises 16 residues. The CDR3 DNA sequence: TGTGCCACCAGCAGCGGGACAGGTGTGGCTGGCGCTGAAGCTTTCTTT. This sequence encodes CATSSGTGVAGAEAFF.

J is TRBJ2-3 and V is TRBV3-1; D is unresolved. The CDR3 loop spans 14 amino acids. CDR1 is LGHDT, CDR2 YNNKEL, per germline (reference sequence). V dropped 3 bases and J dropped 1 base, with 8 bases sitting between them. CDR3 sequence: CASSHADGTDTQYF. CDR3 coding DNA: TGTGCCAGCAGCCATGCCGACGGCACAGATACGCAGTATTTT.

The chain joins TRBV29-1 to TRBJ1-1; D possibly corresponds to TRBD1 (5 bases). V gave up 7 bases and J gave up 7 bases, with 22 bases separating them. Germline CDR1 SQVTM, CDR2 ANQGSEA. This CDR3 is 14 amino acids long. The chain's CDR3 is CSAVVGDARIEAFF. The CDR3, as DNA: TGCAGCGCAGTTGTGGGGGACGCCCGAATTGAAGCTTTCTTT.

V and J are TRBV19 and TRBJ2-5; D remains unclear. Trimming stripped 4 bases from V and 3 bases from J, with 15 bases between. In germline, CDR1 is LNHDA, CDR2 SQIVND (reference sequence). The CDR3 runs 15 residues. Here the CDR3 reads CASSTSSTKEETQYF. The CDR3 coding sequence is TGTGCCAGTAGTACGTCCAGCACAAAGGAAGAGACCCAGTACTTC.

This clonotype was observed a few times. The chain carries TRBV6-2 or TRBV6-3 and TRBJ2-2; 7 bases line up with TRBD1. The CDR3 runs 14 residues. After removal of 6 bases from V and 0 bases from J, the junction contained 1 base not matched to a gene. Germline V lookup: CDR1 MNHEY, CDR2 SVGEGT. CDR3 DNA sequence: TGTGCCAGCAGGGGACAGTCGAACACCGGGGAGCTGTTTTTT. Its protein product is CASRGQSNTGELFF.

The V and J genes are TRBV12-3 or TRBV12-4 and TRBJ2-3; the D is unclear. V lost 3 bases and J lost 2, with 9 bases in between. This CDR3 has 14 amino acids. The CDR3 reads CASSFSHYTDTQYF. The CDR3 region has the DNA TGTGCCAGCAGTTTTTCGCATTACACAGATACGCAGTATTTT.